The 23 T cell receptor beta chains given below trace back to one sample, sequenced in a study of blood T cell repertoires in COVID-19. Libraries were prepared by immunoSEQ multiplex PCR; TCRdb keeps only in-frame clonotypes and omits some of them. This table holds 350,000 to 400,000 clones, roughly 86% found once. The sample comprised PBMCs or T cells enriched from blood (not recorded which). All receptors derive from a woman in her 30s who had recovered from COVID-19.

CDR3 DNA: TGTGCCAGCTCACCAATTTTTGCGAAGGAGACCCAGTACTTC. This gives the protein CASSPIFAKETQYF. The J gene is TRBJ2-5, the V gene TRBV18; no clear D gene. This CDR3 contains 14 residues. V was trimmed by 2 bases and J by 5 bases, leaving 12 bases between them. CDR1 KGHSH and CDR2 LQKENI come from the germline V gene.

The genes are TRBV7-8 and TRBJ1-4, with no clear D. Trimming pared 3 bases from V and 12 bases from J, leaving 26 bases between. Germline V gene sequence: CDR1 SGHVS, CDR2 FQNEAQ. CDR3 length equals 17 residues. The CDR3 DNA reads as TGTGCCAGCAGCTTTTTGGCAGGACCAGGACTATGGGCGGAACTGTTTTTT. This encodes CASSFLAGPGLWAELFF.

The table lists this clone with a count of one. V gene TRBV6-5 combines with J gene TRBJ1-6, with D maybe TRBD1 (6 bases). V lost 9 bases, J lost 3 bases, and 12 bases lay in between. Germline V lookup: CDR1 MNHEY, CDR2 SVGAGI. The CDR3 length is 14 residues. The CDR3 bases are TGTGCCAGTAAAGGGGGAATCTATAATTCACCCCTCCACTTT. Translation: CASKGGIYNSPLHF.

This chain uses TRBV15 with TRBJ1-5; no clear D. V lost 0 bases, J lost 3 bases, and 6 bases lay in between. This CDR3 has 14 amino acids. The germline CDR1 and CDR2 sequences are LNHNV and YYDKDF (reference sequence). DNA for the CDR3: TGTGCCACCAGCAGAGAACAGAACAATCAGCCCCAGCATTTT. Translated, it gives CATSREQNNQPQHF.

The V gene is TRBV27, the J gene TRBJ1-5; tentative D call: TRBD1 (6 bases). V was clipped by 6 bases and J by 3 bases, with 27 bases between them. The CDR3 length is 19 residues. CDR1 is MNHEY, CDR2 SMNVEV, per germline (reference sequence). The CDR3 DNA follows: TGTGCCAGCAGGCGGGGGGGGGCGAGCACTAGTAACAACAATCAGCCCCAGCATTTT. Its protein product is CASRRGGASTSNNNQPQHF.

This chain joins TRBV3-1 (or the pseudogene TRBV3-2) and TRBJ2-1, with D perhaps matching TRBD1 (6 bases). V was trimmed by 2 bases and J by 8 bases, leaving 10 bases between them. Germline loops: CDR1 LGHDT, CDR2 YNNKEL (reference sequence). This CDR3 region has 13 residues. This chain's CDR3 is CASSQPQGYEQFF. In nucleotides, the CDR3 is TGTGCCAGCAGCCAACCACAGGGTTATGAGCAGTTCTTC.

This clone has a single count. This rearrangement joins TRBV27 to TRBJ1-6, with TRBD1 as a possible D gene (6 bases). Between the trimmed V and J ends, which lost 8 bases and 4 bases, there was a span of 18 bases. The CDR3 extends over 16 amino acids. Germline V gene sequence: CDR1 MNHEY, CDR2 SMNVEV (reference sequence). The CDR3 DNA reads as TGTGCCAGCGCTCGCGGGGGCACAGGTTATAATTCACCCCTCCACTTT. Its protein product is CASARGGTGYNSPLHF.

The genes are TRBV5-1 and TRBJ2-2; the match to TRBD1 covers 9 bases. J lost 0 bases, V lost 4 bases, and 1 base had no gene match. CDR1 is SGHRS, CDR2 YFSETQ, per germline. This CDR3 region has 15 residues. The CDR3 sequence is CASSRTGANTGELFF. In nucleotides, the CDR3 is TGCGCCAGCAGCCGGACAGGGGCGAACACCGGGGAGCTGTTTTTT. Together with reference TRBV5-1 and TRBJ2-2, the CDR3 gives the full variable domain: KAGVTQTPRYLIKTRGQQVTLSCSPISGHRSVSWYQQTPGQGLQFLFEYFSETQRNKGNFPGRFSGRQFSNSRSEMNVSTLELGDSALYLCASSRTGANTGELFFGEGSRLTVL.

This sequence joins TRBV5-1 and TRBJ1-1, with D possibly TRBD1 on 5 matching bases. Trimming removed 4 bases from V and 5 bases from J, with 9 bases in between. From germline, CDR1 is SGHRS and CDR2 YFSETQ. This CDR3 spans 12 amino acids. CDR3 sequence: CASSHGGTEAFF. CDR3 coding DNA: TGCGCCAGCAGCCACGGGGGGACTGAAGCTTTCTTT.

This clone appeared once. V is TRBV10-3 and J is TRBJ1-1; D gene unclear. Trimming left V 7 bases short and J 3 bases short, with 9 bases between. Per germline, CDR1 ENHRY and CDR2 SYGVKD. This CDR3 is built from 12 residues. The CDR3 DNA reads TGTGCCATCATCGGTGTAGACACTGAAGCTTTCTTT. It specifies CAIIGVDTEAFF.

The gene calls are TRBV21-1 and TRBJ2-7; the D segment call TRBD2 is taken from the table without a DNA check. TRBV21-1 is termed a pseudogene. The CDR3 contains 17 residues. CDR3 nucleotides: TGTGCCAGCAGCAAATGGGGGACTAGCGGGAGGGCCTACGAGCAGTACTTC. Translation: CASSKWGTSGRAYEQYF.

The V gene is TRBV7-9, the J gene TRBJ1-2, with 9 bases aligning to TRBD1. Trimming cost V 5 bases and J 4 bases; bases outside gene matches: 5. Per the germline V gene, CDR1 is SEHNR and CDR2 is FQNEAQ (reference sequence). This CDR3 region has 14 residues. The CDR3 coding sequence is TGTGCCAGCAGCCAGGGACAGGGAATCTATGGCTACACCTTC. This encodes CASSQGQGIYGYTF.

Only one count was recorded for this clone. The V call is TRBV24-1, the J call TRBJ1-1; perhaps TRBD1 as D (5 bases). The ends were cut back, 6 bases at V and 1 base at J, with 14 bases in the middle. The CDR3 sequence is 15 residues long. Germline CDR1 reads KGHDR; CDR2 reads SFDVKD. The CDR3 spells CATSSSQTGNTEAFF. The CDR3 DNA reads as TGTGCCACCAGTTCCAGCCAAACAGGGAACACTGAAGCTTTCTTT.

This sequence joins TRBV7-8 and TRBJ2-1; maybe TRBD1 (5 bases). CDR3 length: 13 residues. Trimming pared 5 bases from V and 2 bases from J, leaving 7 bases between. From germline, CDR1 is SGHVS and CDR2 FQNEAQ. CDR3 sequence reads: CASSEDTYNEQFF. CDR3 DNA: TGTGCCAGCAGCGAGGACACCTACAATGAGCAGTTCTTC.

The chain combines TRBV3-1 (or the pseudogene TRBV3-2) with TRBJ2-1; maybe TRBD2 (5 bases). CDR1 is LGHDT, CDR2 YNNKEL, per germline (reference sequence). The V end lost 0 bases, the J end lost 3 bases, and 12 bases lay between the germline ends. CDR3 length equals 16 residues. The CDR3 DNA sequence: TGTGCCAGCAGCCAAGAGAGAGGGAAGTACTACAATGAGCAGTTCTTC. This encodes CASSQERGKYYNEQFF.

The chain uses TRBV28 and TRBJ2-1, with D possibly matching TRBD1 (7 bases). This CDR3 contains 12 residues. V was shortened by 5 bases and J by 8 bases, with 10 bases between the two germline ends. Per germline, CDR1 MDHEN and CDR2 SYDVKM. CDR3 sequence reads: CASSPRGDEQFF. The CDR3 coding sequence is TGTGCCAGCAGTCCCAGGGGGGATGAGCAGTTCTTC.

This clone was observed a single time. The chain recombines TRBV7-9 with TRBJ2-1, with TRBD1 identical over 10 bases. The CDR3 runs to 15 residues. After removal of 5 bases from V and 7 bases from J, the junction contained 8 bases not matched to a gene. Per the germline V gene, CDR1 is SEHNR and CDR2 is FQNEAQ (reference sequence). The CDR3, as DNA: TGTGCCAGCAGCCTTAGACAGGGGGCGAGGAATGAGCAGTTCTTC. Translation gives CASSLRQGARNEQFF.

The chain uses TRBV29-1 and TRBJ2-3; the match to TRBD2 covers 7 bases. The CDR3 sequence is 15 residues long. The germline V gene encodes CDR1 SQVTM and CDR2 ANQGSEA. CDR3 sequence reads: CSGGGTRLLTDTQYF. DNA for the CDR3: TGCAGTGGGGGAGGGACCCGCCTCCTCACAGATACGCAGTATTTT.

V and J are TRBV19 and TRBJ2-7, with TRBD1 matching over 8 bases. Unmatched junction bases numbered 9, after V lost 5 bases and J lost 3 bases. The CDR3 is 15 amino acids. Germline assignment: CDR1 LNHDA and CDR2 SQIVND (reference sequence). This chain's CDR3 is CASSAPGQGFYEQYF. As DNA, the CDR3 is TGTGCCAGTAGTGCCCCCGGACAGGGTTTCTACGAGCAGTACTTC.

The chain links TRBV19 to TRBJ2-5; TRBD2 aligns across 11 bases. This CDR3 is built from 17 residues. Per germline, CDR1 LNHDA and CDR2 SQIVND (reference sequence). The V segment lost 3 bases and the J segment 1 base; nucleotides outside the gene matches: 7. The CDR3: CASSISGTSGLQETQYF. The CDR3, as DNA: TGTGCCAGTAGTATCTCCGGGACTAGCGGCCTCCAAGAGACCCAGTACTTC. Drawing the rest from reference TRBV19 and TRBJ2-5, the complete variable domain is DGGITQSPKYLFRKEGQNVTLSCEQNLNHDAMYWYRQDPGQGLRLIYYSQIVNDFQKGDIAEGYSVSREKKESFPLTVTSAQKNPTAFYLCASSISGTSGLQETQYFGPGTRLLVL.

The chain carries TRBV6-5 and TRBJ2-1; 9 bases fit TRBD1. Unmatched junction bases numbered 7, after V lost 2 bases and J lost 5 bases. CDR1 MNHEY and CDR2 SVGAGI come from the germline V gene. CDR3 length: 16 residues. The CDR3 sequence is CASSYPGQGTDNEQFF. CDR3 coding DNA: TGTGCCAGCAGTTACCCCGGACAGGGGACCGACAATGAGCAGTTCTTC.

For this clone: The sample has other DNA sequences that encode this CDR3 too. The CDR3 DNA is TGCAGCGTGGAGGAGGGGAGCACTGAAGCTTTCTTT. It is translated as CSVEEGSTEAFF. The V and J genes are TRBV29-1 and TRBJ1-1, with TRBD1 as a possible D gene (5 bases). The CDR3 sequence is 12 residues long. Per the germline V gene, CDR1 is SQVTM and CDR2 is ANQGSEA. V was clipped by 6 bases and J by 4 bases, with 12 bases between them.

V gene TRBV5-1 combines with J gene TRBJ2-2; 7 bases fit TRBD1. Losses at the gene ends were 3 bases for V and 2 bases for J; bases not matched to a gene: 1. This CDR3 has 14 amino acids. The V gene's germline CDR1 is SGHRS and CDR2 YFSETQ. DNA of the CDR3: TGCGCCAGCAGCTGGGACAGTAACACCGGGGAGCTGTTTTTT. This encodes CASSWDSNTGELFF.